These T cell receptor beta chains were read from a single sample in a study of blood T cell repertoires in COVID-19. TCRdb's copy holds only in-frame clones and misses some; the assay was immunoSEQ multiplex PCR. The table has 200,000 to 250,000 clones, more than 80% seen once. The sample comprised peripheral blood. The receptors originated from a woman of 80 years or more with acute or convalescent COVID-19. Both conserved end residues are part of each CDR3. The D gene is left open where the match is weak. Size values are once, few and many counts, or a class for expanded clones, and some rows have none.

d_call	v_call	clone_size	j_call	cdr3_nt	cdr3_aa
.	TRBV4-1	once	TRBJ1-6	TGCGCCAGCAGCCAAGATTATCGTCGCTCCTATAATTCACCCCTCCACTTT	CASSQDYRRSYNSPLHF
.	TRBV9	.	TRBJ1-5	TGTGCCAGCAGCGCTGACCCGGGGGACTTGGAGCCCCAGCATTTT	CASSADPGDLEPQHF
.	TRBV12-3/TRBV12-4	.	TRBJ2-2	TGTGCCAGCAGGAGGATTAGACCCGGGGAGCTGTTTTTT	CASRRIRPGELFF
.	TRBV25-1	once	TRBJ2-3	TGTGCCAGCAGTGATCCCAGCGGGCCTAGCACAGATACGCAGTATTTT	CASSDPSGPSTDTQYF
TRBD1	TRBV10-3	.	TRBJ2-3	TGTGCCATCAGTGTCGGACAGGGGATAGTCACAGATACGCAGTATTTT	CAISVGQGIVTDTQYF
TRBD2	TRBV20-1	.	TRBJ2-3	TGCAGTGCTAGTGAGGGAGGGAGGTATTTT	CSASEGGRYF
TRBD1	TRBV7-9	once	TRBJ1-4	TGTGCCAGCAGACACAGGGGGCCTAATGAAAAACTGTTTTTT	CASRHRGPNEKLFF
.	TRBV21-1	.	TRBJ2-2	TGTGCCAGCGGATTACAACTAGCGGACATAAACACCGGGGAGCTGTTTTTT	CASGLQLADINTGELFF
TRBD2	TRBV18	.	TRBJ2-2	TGTGCCAGCTCACCACTTAGCGGGAGCAGTAACACCGGGGAGCTGTTTTTT	CASSPLSGSSNTGELFF
TRBD1	TRBV5-8	.	TRBJ1-5	TGTGCCAGCAGTTCAATGTGGACAGGGGGGTCAAATCAGCCCCAGCATTTT	CASSSMWTGGSNQPQHF
TRBD1	TRBV18	.	TRBJ1-5	TGTGCCAGCTCACCGACGACAGGGGGATACCAGCCCCAGCATTTT	CASSPTTGGYQPQHF
.	TRBV10-3	.	TRBJ1-3	TGTGCCATCAGTGAAGGACAGCTCTCTGGAAACACCATATATTTT	CAISEGQLSGNTIYF
.	TRBV4-3	.	TRBJ1-2	TGCGCCAGCAGCCCCGCAGACAGAATCTATGGCTACACCTTC	CASSPADRIYGYTF
TRBD1	TRBV29-1	.	TRBJ1-5	TGCAGCGTCGCACAGGGGGCTAACAATCAGCCCCAGCATTTT	CSVAQGANNQPQHF
.	TRBV2	.	TRBJ1-1	TGTGCCAGCAGTTTGGACAATCTGAACACTGAAGCTTTCTTT	CASSLDNLNTEAFF
.	TRBV7-3	.	TRBJ2-1	TGTGCCAGCAGCTTAGACGGGGAAGGGTTTGATGAGCAGTTCTTC	CASSLDGEGFDEQFF
.	TRBV9	.	TRBJ2-7	TGTGCCAGCAGCGTAGCGGACAGCCCCTCCTACGAGCAGTACTTC	CASSVADSPSYEQYF
.	TRBV18	.	TRBJ1-1	TGTGCCAGCTCACCAAATCCCGGCACTGAAGCTTTCTTT	CASSPNPGTEAFF
.	TRBV19	.	TRBJ1-2	TGTGCCAGTAGACAGACTAACTATGGCTACACCTTC	CASRQTNYGYTF
.	TRBV29-1	.	TRBJ2-2	TGCAGCGGAGGACATATGAACACCGGGGAGCTGTTTTTT	CSGGHMNTGELFF
TRBD2	TRBV2	.	TRBJ2-1	TGTGCCAGCAGGCGACTAGCGGGAACCTACAATGAGCAGTTCTTC	CASRRLAGTYNEQFF
TRBD2	TRBV29-1	few	TRBJ2-2	TGCAGCGCCGGGGGGGCAGGGGCGAACACCGGGGAGCTGTTTTTT	CSAGGAGANTGELFF
.	TRBV24-1	.	TRBJ1-2	TGTGCCACCAGTGAAGCCGGGACACCTAACTATGGCTACACCTTC	CATSEAGTPNYGYTF
.	TRBV7-9	.	TRBJ2-3	TGTGCCAGCAGCCCCTCTGGCGGGAGCACAGATACGCAGTATTTT	CASSPSGGSTDTQYF
.	TRBV12-3/TRBV12-4	.	TRBJ2-1	TGTGCCAGCAGTTTATCGAGGAATGAGCAGTTCTTC	CASSLSRNEQFF
.	TRBV10-3	.	TRBJ2-3	TGTGCCATCTGGCGGGGAGTTAGCACAGATACGCAGTATTTT	CAIWRGVSTDTQYF
.	TRBV6-2/TRBV6-3	.	TRBJ2-3	TGTGCCAGCAGTCCGGCGGGCCTAAGACGCACAGATACGCAGTATTTT	CASSPAGLRRTDTQYF
.	TRBV19	.	TRBJ1-5	TGTGCCAGTACCCTAGGGGGAGAAGCTAGCAATCAGCCCCAGCATTTT	CASTLGGEASNQPQHF
TRBD1	TRBV27	.	TRBJ2-5	TGTGCCAGCAGTGCAGGGGGCTTGGGGACCCAGTACTTC	CASSAGGLGTQYF
TRBD2	TRBV10-2	.	TRBJ2-3	TGCGCCAGCAGTGGGACTAGCGGGAGGGATACGCAGTATTTT	CASSGTSGRDTQYF
TRBD1	TRBV11-3	.	TRBJ1-1	TGTGCCAGCAGCCCCCGAGAAGGGGGCCTCTCTGAAGCTTTCTTT	CASSPREGGLSEAFF
TRBD1	TRBV18	.	TRBJ1-1	TGTGCCAGCTCACCACTTACCGGGACAGGGAACACTGAAGCTTTCTTT	CASSPLTGTGNTEAFF
TRBD1	TRBV6-2/TRBV6-3	few	TRBJ1-1	TGTGCCAGCAGTTACTCAATGGGACAGGGGGTGTCTGAAGCTTTCTTT	CASSYSMGQGVSEAFF
.	TRBV21-1	.	TRBJ2-1	TGTGCCAGCAGCAGGGGGGGTACAGCTTACAATGAGCAGTTCTTC	CASSRGGTAYNEQFF
TRBD2	TRBV19	.	TRBJ2-7	TGTGCCAGTAGTGCTAGCGGGGGGGCTGGGTACGAGCAGTACTTC	CASSASGGAGYEQYF
TRBD1	TRBV19	.	TRBJ1-5	TGTGCCAGTACCAACCTCCGGGACAGATCCCAGCCCCAGCATTTT	CASTNLRDRSQPQHF
.	TRBV19	once	TRBJ2-5	TGTGCCAGTACCGAGGGAGGCGAGACCCAGTACTTC	CASTEGGETQYF
TRBD2	TRBV19	.	TRBJ2-7	TGTGCCAGTAGTATTGCTAGCGGGGTTGGCTACGAGCAGTACTTC	CASSIASGVGYEQYF
.	TRBV19	.	TRBJ2-3	TGTGCCAGTAGTATCCGGTACAGACAAGAGAAGGATACGCAGTATTTT	CASSIRYRQEKDTQYF
.	TRBV14	few	TRBJ2-1	TGTGCCAGCAGCCCCACGAGCTCCTACAATGAGCAGTTCTTC	CASSPTSSYNEQFF
.	TRBV19	.	TRBJ2-6	TGTGCCAGTCTATCAACTGGGGCCAACGTCCTGACTTTC	CASLSTGANVLTF
.	TRBV21-1	.	TRBJ1-2	TGTGCCAGCAGGTCAGGGGGCGCCTATGGCTACACCTTC	CASRSGGAYGYTF
TRBD1	TRBV7-2	.	TRBJ2-2	TGTGCCAGCCCTAGAGAACCGGGACAGATAGCCAACACCGGGGAGCTGTTTTTT	CASPREPGQIANTGELFF